The clone carrying this T cell receptor (beta chain) has more than one count but fewer than ten. This specimen belongs to a study of cytomegalovirus exposure and HLA in healthy donors. Primers included in the PCR were 60 Vbeta and 13 Jbeta primers. Sequenced by immunoSEQ multiplex PCR; TCRdb stores in-frame clones only, minus some. This sample yields around 130,000 clones, of which 6.5% to 9.5% are seen a single time; 4.5% to 7% belongs to the top ten. Trimming at V came to 1 base and at J to 4 bases, leaving 4 bases not matched to a gene. Per germline, CDR1 SGHTA and CDR2 FQGNSA. The CDR3 has 15 amino acids.

The TCR sequence derives from a man between 35 and 55 years old in good health and CMV-seronegative. The V and J genes are TRBV7-2 and TRBJ1-5; the match to TRBD1 covers 7 bases. Material: PBMCs. The CDR3 protein is CASSLVAGGNQPQHF. The CDR3 nucleotides read TGTGCCAGCAGCTTAGTGGCAGGGGGGAATCAGCCCCAGCATTTT.